What follows is one T cell receptor (beta chain) and its context. Its antigen is still unknown. Germline assignment: CDR1 SGHTA and CDR2 FQGNSA. The CDR3 is 12 amino acids. V was clipped by 7 bases and J by 9 bases, with 16 bases between them. This sample was included in a study of CD8+ T cells in alopecia areata. cDNA reverse transcribed from extracted RNA served as the sequencing template. Using immunoSEQ multiplex PCR, the repertoire was profiled, and TCRdb retains in-frame clones only, with some absent. Seen here are more than 7,000 clones, around 64% observed once, and the top ten hold 2.7%. Once sorted, CD4+ cells from five patients yielded CD25+CD127- cells. Study findings and constraints: Higher clonality than in normal scalp was seen in lesional scalp, especially alopecia totalis/universalis.

The TCR sequence derives from a human donor with alopecia areata. The chain is built from TRBV7-2 and TRBJ2-7, with a possible D match to TRBD2 (6 bases). What was sequenced was CD4+ Tregs sorted from blood. In DNA, the CDR3 is TGTGCCAGCACTCCGGGACTCTCGGGGCAGTACTTC. This sequence encodes CASTPGLSGQYF.